This TCR beta chain was retrieved from a study of T cells in Graves' hyperthyroidism and ophthalmopathy. Disease duration under 2 months; hyperthyroidism patients were aged 18 to 65. Trimming cost V 0 bases and J 2 bases; bases outside gene matches: 8. CDR1 SGHAT and CDR2 FQDESV come from the germline V gene (reference sequence). The CDR3 has 17 residues. RNA transcripts served as the template for amplifying TCR beta CDR3 regions. An initial round of RT-PCR targeting the TCR CDR3 relied on the HTBI primer set. MiXCR, applied by TCRdb to the multiplex PCR reads, yields one record per CDR3 protein. This sample carries 94,000 or so distinct CDR3 sequences, 51% of them seen once, and the ten largest clones take 27%. For this clonotype: Its cognate antigen is unknown.

Findings and caveats of the study: Most clonotypes expanded in the thyroid (above 0.001) were also present in blood.

This chain connects TRBV11-1 to TRBJ2-7, with 9 bases matching TRBD1. The clonotype comes from a middle-aged woman with Graves' hyperthyroidism. Sample: blood. The CDR3 is CASSLAGTGPSTYEQYF. Here the CDR3 DNA reads TGTGCCAGCAGCTTAGCAGGGACAGGGCCATCGACCTACGAGCAGTACTTC.